A selection of T cell receptor beta chains follows, all from one sample in a study of T cells in Graves' hyperthyroidism and ophthalmopathy. From the multiplex PCR reads, TCRdb called clonotypes with MiXCR, one entry per CDR3 protein. The repertoire consists of a few hundred thousand distinct CDR3 sequences, with 15% to 20% occurring once and the leading ten covering around 3.4%. The source material was blood. The receptors shown here come from a young woman with Graves' hyperthyroidism. Both conserved end residues are part of each CDR3. A D gene is named only where the DNA matches it firmly. The size of a clone is reported for some rows only, either as once, few or many, or as a class for expanded clones.

cdr3_nt: TGTGCCAGCCGGGACACGACTGGGGTTGGCTACACCTTC; cdr3_aa: CASRDTTGVGYTF; j_call: TRBJ1-2; d_call: -; clone_size: -; v_call: TRBV28
cdr3_nt: TGCAGTGCTACCCGACTAGTCAAGATGGAGACCCAGTACTTC; cdr3_aa: CSATRLVKMETQYF; j_call: TRBJ2-5; d_call: -; clone_size: many; v_call: TRBV20-1
cdr3_nt: TGTGCCAGCTCACGGCAGTCCCACGAGCAGTACTTC; cdr3_aa: CASSRQSHEQYF; j_call: TRBJ2-7; d_call: -; clone_size: many; v_call: TRBV18
cdr3_nt: TGTGCCAGCAGTCGGGACAGGGGGCCGGTGCTCTATGGCTACACCTTC; cdr3_aa: CASSRDRGPVLYGYTF; j_call: TRBJ1-2; d_call: TRBD1; clone_size: many; v_call: TRBV6-5
cdr3_nt: TGCGCCAGCAGCCACAGAACCCGACAAATCAACACCGGGGAGCTGTTTTTT; cdr3_aa: CASSHRTRQINTGELFF; j_call: TRBJ2-2; d_call: -; clone_size: -; v_call: TRBV4-1
cdr3_nt: TGTGCCAGCAGCACAGGGTCGGTATGGAGGAAAGCTTTCTTT; cdr3_aa: CASSTGSVWRKAFF; j_call: TRBJ1-1; d_call: -; clone_size: -; v_call: TRBV14
cdr3_nt: TGTGCCATCAGCAGACAGTCTAATCAGCCCCAGCATTTT; cdr3_aa: CAISRQSNQPQHF; j_call: TRBJ1-5; d_call: -; clone_size: -; v_call: TRBV10-3
cdr3_nt: TGTGCCAGCAGCGGAAGAGGGAACCACGGGGAGCTGTTTTTT; cdr3_aa: CASSGRGNHGELFF; j_call: TRBJ2-2; d_call: -; clone_size: -; v_call: TRBV11-1
cdr3_nt: TGTGCCAGCAGTTTTCAACAGGGGGTCTACGAGCAGTACTTC; cdr3_aa: CASSFQQGVYEQYF; j_call: TRBJ2-7; d_call: TRBD1; clone_size: many; v_call: TRBV12-3/TRBV12-4
cdr3_nt: TGTGCCAGCACCCCCCGGGACGGGCCCTACGAGCAGTACTTC; cdr3_aa: CASTPRDGPYEQYF; j_call: TRBJ2-7; d_call: -; clone_size: many; v_call: TRBV6-2/TRBV6-3
cdr3_nt: TGTGCCAGCAGCCCCGGGACTAGCGGGGGAGAGACCCAGTACTTC; cdr3_aa: CASSPGTSGGETQYF; j_call: TRBJ2-5; d_call: TRBD2; clone_size: many; v_call: TRBV5-5
cdr3_nt: TGTGCCAGCAGCTTAGAAGGACATCGCTCTGGAAACACCATATATTTT; cdr3_aa: CASSLEGHRSGNTIYF; j_call: TRBJ1-3; d_call: -; clone_size: many; v_call: TRBV11-1
cdr3_nt: TGTGCCAGCAGCCAAGTGTCCGGAGTTGAAGCTTTCTTT; cdr3_aa: CASSQVSGVEAFF; j_call: TRBJ1-1; d_call: -; clone_size: many; v_call: TRBV3-1
cdr3_nt: TGTGCCACCAGTGGCAGAAGGGAGGCCAACACCGGGGAGCTGTTTTTT; cdr3_aa: CATSGRREANTGELFF; j_call: TRBJ2-2; d_call: -; clone_size: many; v_call: TRBV24-1
cdr3_nt: TGTGCCAGCAGGTGGGACAGGTACGAGCAGTACTTC; cdr3_aa: CASRWDRYEQYF; j_call: TRBJ2-7; d_call: TRBD1; clone_size: many; v_call: TRBV6-5
cdr3_nt: TGCGCCAGCAGACTTGGGACAGGGGAAGAGACCCAGTACTTC; cdr3_aa: CASRLGTGEETQYF; j_call: TRBJ2-5; d_call: TRBD1; clone_size: -; v_call: TRBV5-1
cdr3_nt: TGCGCCAGCAGCCCTCTCGGGACAGCTACCGACGAGCAGTACTTC; cdr3_aa: CASSPLGTATDEQYF; j_call: TRBJ2-7; d_call: TRBD1; clone_size: many; v_call: TRBV4-1
cdr3_nt: TGTGCCAGCACTAGCGGGGGACCGGTCGGAGAGACCCAGTACTTC; cdr3_aa: CASTSGGPVGETQYF; j_call: TRBJ2-5; d_call: TRBD2; clone_size: many; v_call: TRBV11-3
cdr3_nt: TGTGCCAGCAGCTTCCCCGCCGGGCAATTGCACATTCAGTACTTC; cdr3_aa: CASSFPAGQLHIQYF; j_call: TRBJ2-4; d_call: -; clone_size: many; v_call: TRBV7-2
cdr3_nt: TGCGCCAGCAGCCACCGCCGGGGACAGATAAACACTGAAGCTTTCTTT; cdr3_aa: CASSHRRGQINTEAFF; j_call: TRBJ1-1; d_call: TRBD1; clone_size: few; v_call: TRBV4-1
cdr3_nt: TGTGCCAGCAGCTCCGGATCTAGCGGCGGGTACGAGCAGTACTTC; cdr3_aa: CASSSGSSGGYEQYF; j_call: TRBJ2-7; d_call: TRBD2; clone_size: many; v_call: TRBV7-2
cdr3_nt: TGCGCCAGCAGCCAAGATCCACAGATAGAGTACGAGCAGTACTTC; cdr3_aa: CASSQDPQIEYEQYF; j_call: TRBJ2-7; d_call: -; clone_size: many; v_call: TRBV4-1
cdr3_nt: TGTGCCAGCAGTGAAGCGGCCGAGAACACTGAAGCTTTCTTT; cdr3_aa: CASSEAAENTEAFF; j_call: TRBJ1-1; d_call: -; clone_size: many; v_call: TRBV6-1
cdr3_nt: TGTGCCAGCAGCCGTAGGGACAGCTTAGGCTACACCTTC; cdr3_aa: CASSRRDSLGYTF; j_call: TRBJ1-2; d_call: TRBD1; clone_size: many; v_call: TRBV2
cdr3_nt: TGTGCCAGCATCTACGGCCCGGCGCGACCCCAGCATTTT; cdr3_aa: CASIYGPARPQHF; j_call: TRBJ1-5; d_call: -; clone_size: many; v_call: TRBV6-1
cdr3_nt: TGTGCCAGCTCACCACCGAGGGGAGGCTCTGGAAACACCATATATTTT; cdr3_aa: CASSPPRGGSGNTIYF; j_call: TRBJ1-3; d_call: -; clone_size: few; v_call: TRBV18
cdr3_nt: TGTGCCATTGGAAGGTCGAACACCGGGGAGCTGTTTTTT; cdr3_aa: CAIGRSNTGELFF; j_call: TRBJ2-2; d_call: -; clone_size: many; v_call: TRBV28
cdr3_nt: TGTGCCAGCAGTCCCGGGGGGGGGACGGGGGAGACCCAGTACTTC; cdr3_aa: CASSPGGGTGETQYF; j_call: TRBJ2-5; d_call: TRBD2; clone_size: many; v_call: TRBV6-5
cdr3_nt: TGCAGTGCTAGTCCCAGCGGGGAAGAGACCCAGTACTTC; cdr3_aa: CSASPSGEETQYF; j_call: TRBJ2-5; d_call: TRBD2; clone_size: -; v_call: TRBV20-1
cdr3_nt: TGTGCCAGTGGACAGGGTCGACGAGAGACCCAGTACTTC; cdr3_aa: CASGQGRRETQYF; j_call: TRBJ2-5; d_call: TRBD1; clone_size: many; v_call: TRBV6-1
cdr3_nt: TGCAGTGCTAGAGAAGGGACAGCTAACTATGGCTACACCTTC; cdr3_aa: CSAREGTANYGYTF; j_call: TRBJ1-2; d_call: TRBD1; clone_size: -; v_call: TRBV20-1
cdr3_nt: TGCAGTGCTAGAGGGGCCAGAGACTACGAGCAGTACTTC; cdr3_aa: CSARGARDYEQYF; j_call: TRBJ2-7; d_call: -; clone_size: many; v_call: TRBV20-1
cdr3_nt: TGCAGTGCTAGAGATGGTATTAGTCAGCCCCAGCATTTT; cdr3_aa: CSARDGISQPQHF; j_call: TRBJ1-5; d_call: -; clone_size: many; v_call: TRBV20-1
cdr3_nt: TGTGCCAGCAGAGAAACTAGCGGAGACCCCTACGAGCAGTACTTC; cdr3_aa: CASRETSGDPYEQYF; j_call: TRBJ2-7; d_call: TRBD2; clone_size: -; v_call: TRBV12-3/TRBV12-4
cdr3_nt: TGTGCCAGCAGCCCCACCCCAGGGCCCTACGAGCAGTACTTC; cdr3_aa: CASSPTPGPYEQYF; j_call: TRBJ2-7; d_call: -; clone_size: many; v_call: TRBV7-3
cdr3_nt: TGTGCCAGCAGTTTGGCAAGCAACACCGGGGAGCTGTTTTTT; cdr3_aa: CASSLASNTGELFF; j_call: TRBJ2-2; d_call: -; clone_size: many; v_call: TRBV28
cdr3_nt: TGTGCCAGCAGCTACAAGGCGACCGTACCGAACACCGGGGAGCTGTTTTTT; cdr3_aa: CASSYKATVPNTGELFF; j_call: TRBJ2-2; d_call: -; clone_size: many; v_call: TRBV6-5
cdr3_nt: TGTGCCAGCAGTCCCGCGGTGGGTCCCTTCTACGAGCAGTACTTC; cdr3_aa: CASSPAVGPFYEQYF; j_call: TRBJ2-7; d_call: -; clone_size: many; v_call: TRBV6-1
cdr3_nt: TGTGCCACCAGCACCGACAGGTTCCAAAACATTCAGTACTTC; cdr3_aa: CATSTDRFQNIQYF; j_call: TRBJ2-4; d_call: -; clone_size: once; v_call: TRBV15
cdr3_nt: TGTGCCAGCAGATACTACAAAGAGACCCAGTACTTC; cdr3_aa: CASRYYKETQYF; j_call: TRBJ2-5; d_call: -; clone_size: many; v_call: TRBV2
cdr3_nt: TGTGCCAGCAGCCGCCGACGGGGTGAAGCTTTCTTT; cdr3_aa: CASSRRRGEAFF; j_call: TRBJ1-1; d_call: -; clone_size: many; v_call: TRBV12-3/TRBV12-4
cdr3_nt: TGTGCCAGCAGCCCCTGGACGCAGCAGCCCAAAAACATTCAGTACTTC; cdr3_aa: CASSPWTQQPKNIQYF; j_call: TRBJ2-4; d_call: -; clone_size: -; v_call: TRBV4-2
cdr3_nt: TGCAGTGCTAGGAAGAGGGACACTGAAGCTTTCTTT; cdr3_aa: CSARKRDTEAFF; j_call: TRBJ1-1; d_call: -; clone_size: -; v_call: TRBV20-1
cdr3_nt: TGTGCCAGCAGCTTAACCTTCTACGAGCAGTACTTC; cdr3_aa: CASSLTFYEQYF; j_call: TRBJ2-7; d_call: -; clone_size: few; v_call: TRBV11-2
cdr3_nt: TGTGCCAGCACCAACTCGGGGACAGGGAACTACGAGCAGTACTTC; cdr3_aa: CASTNSGTGNYEQYF; j_call: TRBJ2-7; d_call: TRBD1; clone_size: -; v_call: TRBV6-1
cdr3_nt: TGTGCCAGCTCACCGACGAGGAGCTCCTACGAGCAGTACTTC; cdr3_aa: CASSPTRSSYEQYF; j_call: TRBJ2-7; d_call: -; clone_size: -; v_call: TRBV18
cdr3_nt: TGTGCCAGCAGTTTTCGAGACAGGAACACTGAAGCTTTCTTT; cdr3_aa: CASSFRDRNTEAFF; j_call: TRBJ1-1; d_call: -; clone_size: -; v_call: TRBV6-5
cdr3_nt: TGTGCCAGCAGCCAAGGGCCTTCACCCCTCCACTTT; cdr3_aa: CASSQGPSPLHF; j_call: TRBJ1-6; d_call: -; clone_size: few; v_call: TRBV3-1
cdr3_nt: TGTGCCAGCAGGGGGGGACGAGGGCTCGGCGAAGAGACCCAGTACTTC; cdr3_aa: CASRGGRGLGEETQYF; j_call: TRBJ2-5; d_call: -; clone_size: -; v_call: TRBV6-1
cdr3_nt: TGTGCCAGCAGCCTTCGCGTCGTCTTTTGGGAAGGATCCGGGGAGCTGTTTTTT; cdr3_aa: CASSLRVVFWEGSGELFF; j_call: TRBJ2-2; d_call: -; clone_size: -; v_call: TRBV14
cdr3_nt: TGTGCCAGCAGTTACTCGAAAAAATGGGGCTACACCTTC; cdr3_aa: CASSYSKKWGYTF; j_call: TRBJ1-2; d_call: -; clone_size: -; v_call: TRBV6-5
cdr3_nt: TGCAGTGCTAGAGGGGTCGAGAACACTGAAGCTTTCTTT; cdr3_aa: CSARGVENTEAFF; j_call: TRBJ1-1; d_call: -; clone_size: many; v_call: TRBV20-1